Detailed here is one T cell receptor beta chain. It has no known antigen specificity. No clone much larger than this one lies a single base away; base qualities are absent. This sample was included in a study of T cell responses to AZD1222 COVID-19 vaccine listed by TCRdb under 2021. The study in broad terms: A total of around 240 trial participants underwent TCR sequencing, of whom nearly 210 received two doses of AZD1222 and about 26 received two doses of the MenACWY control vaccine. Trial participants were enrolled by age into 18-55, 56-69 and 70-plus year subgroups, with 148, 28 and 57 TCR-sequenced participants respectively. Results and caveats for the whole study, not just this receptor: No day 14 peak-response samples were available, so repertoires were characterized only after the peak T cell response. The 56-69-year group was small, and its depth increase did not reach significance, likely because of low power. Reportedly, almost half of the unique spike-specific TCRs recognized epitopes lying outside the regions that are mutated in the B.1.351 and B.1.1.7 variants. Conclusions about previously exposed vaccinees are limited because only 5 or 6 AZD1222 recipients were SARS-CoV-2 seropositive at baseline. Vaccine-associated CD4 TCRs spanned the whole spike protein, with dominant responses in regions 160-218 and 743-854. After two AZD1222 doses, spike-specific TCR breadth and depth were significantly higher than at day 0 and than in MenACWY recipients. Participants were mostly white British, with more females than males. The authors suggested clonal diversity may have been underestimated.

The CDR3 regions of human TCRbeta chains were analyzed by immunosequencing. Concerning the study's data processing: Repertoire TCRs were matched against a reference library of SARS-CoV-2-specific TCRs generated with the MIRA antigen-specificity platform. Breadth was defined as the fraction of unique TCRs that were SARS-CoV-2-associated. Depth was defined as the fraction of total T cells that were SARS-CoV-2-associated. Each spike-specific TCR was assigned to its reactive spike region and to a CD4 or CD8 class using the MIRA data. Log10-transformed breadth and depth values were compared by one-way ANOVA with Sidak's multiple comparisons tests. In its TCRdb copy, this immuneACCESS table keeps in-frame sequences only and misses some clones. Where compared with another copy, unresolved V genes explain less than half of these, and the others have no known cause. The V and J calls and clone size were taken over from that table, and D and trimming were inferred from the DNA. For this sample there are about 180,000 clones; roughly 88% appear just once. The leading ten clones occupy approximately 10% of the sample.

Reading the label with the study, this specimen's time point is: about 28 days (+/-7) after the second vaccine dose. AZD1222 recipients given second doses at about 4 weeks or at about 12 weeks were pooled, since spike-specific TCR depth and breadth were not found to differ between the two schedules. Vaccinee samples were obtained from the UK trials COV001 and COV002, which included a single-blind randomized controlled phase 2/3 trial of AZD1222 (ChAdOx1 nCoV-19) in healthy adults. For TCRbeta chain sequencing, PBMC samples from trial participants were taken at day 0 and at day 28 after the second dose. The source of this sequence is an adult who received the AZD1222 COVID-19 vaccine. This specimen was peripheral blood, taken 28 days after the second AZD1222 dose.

Here the CDR3 is given as CASSLGVGDTQYF. The bases read TGCGCCAGCAGCTTGGGGGTGGGAGATACGCAGTATTTT. This chain is built from TRBV5-1 and TRBJ2-3, with the D gene not confidently named. Via the germline V gene, CDR1 is SGHRS and CDR2 YFSETQ. The CDR3 goes from the cysteine to the phenylalanine over 13 residues. CDR3 DNA only is kept here, 39 bases in frame from base 1. V is reduced by 0 bases and J by 5 bases, leaving a spacing of 7 bases between them.